A selection of T cell receptor beta chains follows, all from one sample in a study of T cells in tuberculosis. Sequencing was performed with immunoSEQ multiplex PCR; in TCRdb, only in-frame clones are kept and a portion is missing. Counted here are approximately 100,000 clones, approximately 91% occurring once; the ten biggest clones make up approximately 2%. Sequences were obtained from CD1b-GMM tetramer-negative cells sorted from PBMCs. These receptors were taken from an adult woman with latent tuberculosis. Each CDR3 is given with its conserved first and last residue. The order of the fields is CDR3 protein, CDR3 DNA, V gene, J gene, clone size, D gene. The D gene is left open where the match is weak. Clone size is not always given. Where it is, it says once, few, many or a class for expanded clones.

CASSGLANEQFF	TGTGCCAGCAGCGGACTCGCCAATGAGCAGTTCTTC	TRBV9	TRBJ2-1	NA	NA
CASSVAKDTARIYSGANVLTF	TGTGCCAGCAGCGTCGCTAAAGACACGGCAAGAATCTACTCTGGGGCCAACGTCCTGACTTTC	TRBV9	TRBJ2-6	once	NA
CASSLEQASAQHF	TGTGCCAGCAGCTTAGAGCAGGCAAGTGCCCAGCATTTT	TRBV7-9	TRBJ1-5	NA	NA
CASGLYLRGVYGYTF	TGTGCTAGTGGTTTGTACCTCAGGGGTGTCTATGGCTACACCTTC	TRBV12-5	TRBJ1-2	NA	NA
CASSKQGALSNQPQHF	TGTGCCAGTAGTAAACAGGGTGCCCTTAGCAATCAGCCCCAGCATTTT	TRBV19	TRBJ1-5	NA	NA
CASSLGAGGPTDTQYF	TGTGCCAGCAGCTTAGGGGCGGGGGGGCCCACAGATACGCAGTATTTT	TRBV7-6	TRBJ2-3	NA	TRBD2
CASSLLGQGNEQFF	TGTGCCAGCAGCTTGTTGGGACAGGGGAATGAGCAGTTCTTC	TRBV5-6	TRBJ2-1	NA	TRBD1
CASSQVSSTDTQYF	TGCGCCAGCAGCCAAGTTAGCTCCACAGATACGCAGTATTTT	TRBV4-1	TRBJ2-3	NA	NA
CASRGQGATEAFF	TGTGCCAGCAGGGGACAGGGGGCAACTGAAGCTTTCTTT	TRBV6-5	TRBJ1-1	NA	TRBD1
CASSLVRDRGIPTHNEQFF	TGTGCCAGCAGCTTAGTCCGGGACAGGGGCATACCCACGCACAATGAGCAGTTCTTC	TRBV7-2	TRBJ2-1	NA	TRBD1
CSGSRGNTEAFF	TGCAGCGGATCACGGGGGAACACTGAAGCTTTCTTT	TRBV29-1	TRBJ1-1	NA	NA
CASSLDLGLANEQFF	TGTGCCAGCAGCTTGGACCTGGGACTAGCAAATGAGCAGTTCTTC	TRBV5-4	TRBJ2-1	NA	TRBD2
CASSLVASGSGDTQYF	TGTGCCAGCAGCTTAGTAGCTAGCGGGTCCGGGGATACGCAGTATTTT	TRBV7-9	TRBJ2-3	NA	TRBD2
CASSPPGQGALVTEAFF	TGTGCCAGCAGTCCTCCGGGACAGGGGGCTTTGGTCACTGAAGCTTTCTTT	TRBV28	TRBJ1-1	NA	TRBD1
CASSSFPRDQGAFF	TGCGCCAGCAGCTCCTTCCCCCGGGACCAGGGGGCTTTCTTT	TRBV4-1	TRBJ1-1	NA	NA
CASSQAQGAEAFF	TGTGCCAGCAGCCAAGCACAGGGGGCTGAGGCTTTCTTT	TRBV4-2	TRBJ1-1	NA	TRBD1
CASSLGGPPYNEQFF	TGTGCCAGCAGCTTAGGGGGCCCCCCCTACAATGAGCAGTTCTTC	TRBV7-6	TRBJ2-1	NA	NA
CAISPRADYGYTF	TGTGCCATCAGCCCCAGGGCGGACTATGGCTACACCTTC	TRBV10-3	TRBJ1-2	NA	NA
CASSVASGQAFYSPLHF	TGTGCCAGCAGCGTAGCTTCGGGACAGGCTTTTTATTCACCCCTCCACTTT	TRBV9	TRBJ1-6	NA	TRBD1
CATSRDRSFKDF	TGTGCCACCAGCAGAGATAGGAGTTTCAAGGACTTC	TRBV15	TRBJ2-7	NA	NA
CAWSGVNTEAFF	TGTGCCTGGAGCGGAGTGAACACTGAAGCTTTCTTT	TRBV30	TRBJ1-1	NA	NA
CASSLRLHQETQYF	TGCGCCAGCAGCTTACGACTCCACCAAGAGACCCAGTACTTC	TRBV5-1	TRBJ2-5	NA	NA
CASSESLDRRDYSNQPQHF	TGCGCCAGCAGTGAGTCGCTGGACAGGAGAGACTATAGCAATCAGCCCCAGCATTTT	TRBV10-1	TRBJ1-5	NA	TRBD1
CASSKPPRGQWRPGELFF	TGTGCCAGCAGCAAACCCCCGAGGGGACAGTGGCGGCCCGGGGAGCTGTTTTTT	TRBV21-1	TRBJ2-2	NA	NA
CSVVRFDEQFF	TGCAGCGTTGTCCGGTTCGATGAGCAGTTCTTC	TRBV29-1	TRBJ2-1	NA	NA
CSVKQGDTEAFF	TGCAGCGTCAAACAGGGTGACACTGAAGCTTTCTTT	TRBV29-1	TRBJ1-1	NA	NA
CASSLGGWETQYF	TGTGCCAGCAGCTTAGGAGGATGGGAGACCCAGTACTTC	TRBV7-9	TRBJ2-5	NA	NA
CASSPDLDRISGANVLTF	TGCGCCAGCAGCCCGGATTTAGACAGAATATCTGGGGCCAACGTCCTGACTTTC	TRBV5-1	TRBJ2-6	NA	NA
CASSYGPGQGDNEQFF	TGTGCCAGCAGTTACGGGCCGGGACAGGGAGACAATGAGCAGTTCTTC	TRBV6-5	TRBJ2-1	NA	TRBD1
CASSPGTVAYNEQFF	TGCGCCAGCAGCCCAGGGACAGTTGCCTACAATGAGCAGTTCTTC	TRBV4-1	TRBJ2-1	NA	TRBD1
CASSLVGGAGTEAFF	TGCGCCAGCAGCTTGGTTGGGGGGGCTGGCACTGAAGCTTTCTTT	TRBV5-1	TRBJ1-1	once	NA
CASSNLAGGTDTQYF	TGTGCCAGCAGTAATCTAGCGGGGGGGACAGATACGCAGTATTTT	TRBV6-5	TRBJ2-3	NA	TRBD2
CASSPKGNQPQHF	TGTGCCAGCTCACCAAAGGGGAATCAGCCCCAGCATTTT	TRBV18	TRBJ1-5	NA	NA
CASSSIGTVPGNTIYF	TGTGCCAGCAGTTCTATTGGGACAGTGCCTGGAAACACCATATATTTT	TRBV28	TRBJ1-3	NA	TRBD1
CASSLGDSSTDTQYF	TGTGCCAGCAGCTTAGGGGACTCTAGCACAGATACGCAGTATTTT	TRBV7-9	TRBJ2-3	NA	NA
CASYGGAYPGELFF	TGCGCCAGCTACGGGGGGGCCTATCCCGGGGAGCTGTTTTTT	TRBV10-2	TRBJ2-2	NA	TRBD2
CASLSGYEQYF	TGTGCCAGCCTTAGCGGCTACGAGCAGTACTTC	TRBV6-1	TRBJ2-7	NA	NA
CASSPGTGDRSYNSPLHF	TGTGCCAGTAGTCCTGGGACAGGGGATCGCTCCTATAATTCACCCCTCCACTTT	TRBV19	TRBJ1-6	NA	TRBD1
CASSSSTSTGYNEQFF	TGTGCCAGCAGCTCCAGCACGTCTACGGGCTACAATGAGCAGTTCTTC	TRBV7-2	TRBJ2-1	NA	NA
CASSDQQNYGYTF	TGTGCCAGCAGTGATCAACAGAACTATGGCTACACCTTC	TRBV2	TRBJ1-2	NA	NA
CASSATGAQPQHF	TGTGCCAGCAGCGCAACAGGAGCCCAGCCCCAGCATTTT	TRBV7-8	TRBJ1-5	once	NA
CASSETQGDYGYTF	TGTGCCAGCAGTGAGACTCAGGGGGACTATGGCTACACCTTC	TRBV6-1	TRBJ1-2	NA	TRBD1